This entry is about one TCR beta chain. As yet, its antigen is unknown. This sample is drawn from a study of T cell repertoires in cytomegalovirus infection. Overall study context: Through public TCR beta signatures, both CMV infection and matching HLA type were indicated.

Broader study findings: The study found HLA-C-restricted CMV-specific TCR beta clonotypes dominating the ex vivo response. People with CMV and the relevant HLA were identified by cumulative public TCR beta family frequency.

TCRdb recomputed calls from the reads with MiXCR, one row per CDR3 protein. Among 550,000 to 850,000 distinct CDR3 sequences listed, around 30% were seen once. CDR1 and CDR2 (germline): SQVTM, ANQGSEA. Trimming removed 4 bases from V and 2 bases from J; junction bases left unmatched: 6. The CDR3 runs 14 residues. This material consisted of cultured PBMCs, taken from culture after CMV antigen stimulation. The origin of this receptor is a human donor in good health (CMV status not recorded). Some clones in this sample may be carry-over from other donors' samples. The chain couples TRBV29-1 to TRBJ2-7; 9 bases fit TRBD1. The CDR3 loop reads CSVVGTGHPYEQYF. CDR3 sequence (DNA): TGCAGCGTTGTTGGGACAGGGCACCCCTACGAGCAGTACTTC.